Listed below are T cell receptor beta chains from one sample, sequenced in a study of cytomegalovirus exposure and HLA in healthy donors. Method: immunoSEQ multiplex PCR; TCRdb's copy keeps in-frame clones and lacks some. The repertoire holds about 130,000 clones, with 77% as singletons. Specimen: PBMCs. These receptors were obtained from a woman aged 40-49 years in good health and CMV-seropositive. Both conserved end residues are part of each CDR3. The order of the fields is J gene, clone size, V gene, D gene, CDR3 DNA, CDR3 protein. The D gene is left open where the match is weak. Clone sizes are given selectively: once, few, many, or a class where the clone is expanded.

>TRBJ2-3|few|TRBV27|TRBD2
TGTGCCAGCAGTTTAGGCCCCTGGCGGGAGGGAATCACAGATACGCAGTATTTT
CASSLGPWREGITDTQYF
>TRBJ2-3|many|TRBV5-4|TRBD2
TGTGCCAGCAGTCGGGACTACCGTACAGATACGCAGTATTTT
CASSRDYRTDTQYF
>TRBJ1-4|NA|TRBV29-1|TRBD1
TGCAGCGGACAGGGCCCCGAAAAACTGTTTTTT
CSGQGPEKLFF
>TRBJ2-1|few|TRBV25-1|NA
TGTGCCAGCAGTGAATATTTGGGGGGGCAGTTCTTC
CASSEYLGGQFF
>TRBJ2-7|NA|TRBV19|TRBD1
TGTGCCAGTAGTATAAAGAGACAGGGCATCTACGAGCAGTACTTC
CASSIKRQGIYEQYF
>TRBJ2-2|NA|TRBV2|NA
TGTGCCGGGCGGGATTTTAACAGCGGGGAGCTGTTTTTT
CAGRDFNSGELFF
>TRBJ2-7|NA|TRBV5-4|NA
TGTGCCAGCAGCTCGAACCGGGACTCCAACGAGCAGTACTTC
CASSSNRDSNEQYF
>TRBJ2-5|NA|TRBV6-6|NA
TGTGCCAGCAGTTACTCGAACGGGTACCAAGAGACCCAGTACTTC
CASSYSNGYQETQYF
>TRBJ2-2|NA|TRBV5-1|NA
TGCGCCAGCAGCCTGACAGCGAACACCGGGGAGCTGTTTTTT
CASSLTANTGELFF
>TRBJ2-1|NA|TRBV7-3|NA
TGTGCCAGCAGCTTAACGTTAGCGGTTGGCGACAATGAGCAGTTCTTC
CASSLTLAVGDNEQFF
>TRBJ1-4|few|TRBV4-1|NA
TGCGCCAGCAGCCAAGCGTATGAAAAACTGTTTTTT
CASSQAYEKLFF
>TRBJ1-2|NA|TRBV10-2|NA
TGCGCCAGCAGTGAGTCGGGCAGGCCTTCCTATGGCTACACCTTC
CASSESGRPSYGYTF
>TRBJ2-7|NA|TRBV7-6|TRBD2
TGTGCCAGCAGCGTTTCGGGACTAGCGGGAGGGCCGGGCGAGCAGTACTTC
CASSVSGLAGGPGEQYF
>TRBJ2-7|NA|TRBV14|TRBD2
TGTGCCAGCAGCCACCGGGCGGGGGTCTCCTACGAGCAGTACTTC
CASSHRAGVSYEQYF
>TRBJ2-1|NA|TRBV7-3|TRBD2
TGTGCCAGCAGCTTGGGACTAGGGTTGGGTGAGCAGTTCTTC
CASSLGLGLGEQFF
>TRBJ2-3|NA|TRBV28|TRBD2
TGTGCCAGCAGTTTATGGTTCAGGACTAGCGGGAGGGCAGAGGGCACAGATACGCAGTATTTT
CASSLWFRTSGRAEGTDTQYF
>TRBJ2-5|NA|TRBV5-1|NA
TGCGCCAGCAGCTTCCAGGGGATAGAACAAGAGACCCAGTACTTC
CASSFQGIEQETQYF
>TRBJ2-7|NA|TRBV11-2|TRBD2
TGTGCCAGCAGCTTAGTTCTAGCGGGGAACGAGCAGTACTTC
CASSLVLAGNEQYF
>TRBJ2-7|NA|TRBV30|NA
TGTGCCTGGGATTCCAGGGGAAGAGCTAGCTACGAGCAGTACTTC
CAWDSRGRASYEQYF
>TRBJ2-1|once|TRBV5-1|TRBD2
TGCGCCAGCAGCTTAGAACTAGCGGGAGTATACAATGAGCAGTTCTTC
CASSLELAGVYNEQFF
>TRBJ2-7|once|TRBV19|TRBD2
TGTGCCAGTAGTATGGCGGGAGGCCTCTACGAGCAGTACTTC
CASSMAGGLYEQYF
>TRBJ2-1|NA|TRBV11-2|NA
TGTGCCAGCAGCTTAGAAGGTAGACAGTACAATGAGCAGTTCTTC
CASSLEGRQYNEQFF